A single sample gave rise to the 32 T cell receptor beta chains below, sequenced in a study of cytomegalovirus exposure and HLA in healthy donors. The PCR employed 60 Vbeta primers together with 13 Jbeta primers. Clones were sequenced by immunoSEQ multiplex PCR, and TCRdb holds only the in-frame ones, with some missing. This table has 85,000 to 100,000 clones, over 70% appearing once. The sample consisted of PBMCs. The receptors derive from a woman aged 35 to 49 in good health and CMV-seronegative.

The chain has TRBV5-5 and TRBJ1-4; 9 nucleotides match TRBD1. With V trimmed by 5 bases and J by 8 bases, 10 bases remained unmatched. CDR1 is SGHKS and CDR2 is YYEKEE in the germline V gene (reference sequence). The CDR3 extends over 15 amino acids. Written as DNA, the CDR3 is TGTGCCAGCAGTCATCCGACAGGGGGAGACGAAAAACTGTTTTTT. This translates into CASSHPTGGDEKLFF.

The V gene is TRBV19, the J gene TRBJ2-1; no definite D call. The CDR3 length is 11 residues. Germline CDR1 reads LNHDA; CDR2 reads SQIVND (reference sequence). With 6 bases removed from V and 5 bases from J, the gap between germline ends came to 5 bases. The CDR3 sequence: CASRGHNEQFF. In DNA, the CDR3 is TGTGCCAGTAGGGGCCACAATGAGCAGTTCTTC.

The gene calls are TRBV7-6 and TRBJ1-1; D gene unclear. The CDR3 sequence is 14 residues long. Trimming pared 1 base from V and 0 bases from J, leaving 6 bases between. The germline gives CDR1 SGHVS, CDR2 FNYEAQ. The CDR3 sequence: CASSLDEVNTEAFF. The CDR3 DNA reads as TGTGCCAGCAGCTTAGATGAGGTGAACACTGAAGCTTTCTTT.

The V call is TRBV2, the J call TRBJ1-2; 7 nucleotides line up with TRBD1. There are 13 residues in the CDR3. Per the germline V gene, CDR1 is SNHLY and CDR2 is FYNNEI. V was pared by 7 bases and J by 0 bases, with 2 bases of the junction left unmatched. CDR3 in DNA: TGTGCCAGCACCGGACAGGCTAACTATGGCTACACCTTC. This gives the protein CASTGQANYGYTF.

The rearrangement joins TRBV5-1 to TRBJ2-7; D might be TRBD1 (5 bases). V shed 6 bases and J shed 2 bases, with 15 bases lying between them. The CDR3 totals 14 residues. Per germline, CDR1 SGHRS and CDR2 YFSETQ. CDR3 protein: CASKAGAGTYEQYF. CDR3 bases: TGCGCCAGCAAGGCTGGGGCAGGGACCTACGAGCAGTACTTC. The variable domain in full, with the rest retrieved from reference TRBV5-1 and TRBJ2-7, is KAGVTQTPRYLIKTRGQQVTLSCSPISGHRSVSWYQQTPGQGLQFLFEYFSETQRNKGNFPGRFSGRQFSNSRSEMNVSTLELGDSALYLCASKAGAGTYEQYFGPGTRLTVT.

The chain couples TRBV2 to TRBJ2-7; 10 bases fit TRBD1. The CDR3 consists of 15 residues. J lost 3 bases, V lost 2 bases, and 4 bases had no gene match. CDR1 and CDR2 (germline): SNHLY, FYNNEI. This CDR3 reads CASSERGQGLYEQYF. The CDR3 bases are TGTGCCAGCAGTGAAAGGGGACAGGGGCTCTACGAGCAGTACTTC.

The chain recombines TRBV6-1 with TRBJ1-4; D unresolved. V was pared by 0 bases and J by 11 bases, with 13 bases between. This CDR3 has 14 residues. Germline V gene sequence: CDR1 MNHNS, CDR2 SASEGT. The CDR3 here is CASSEALAQRKLFF. The CDR3 DNA reads as TGTGCCAGCAGTGAAGCGCTAGCCCAAAGGAAACTGTTTTTT.

This chain connects TRBV7-6 to TRBJ2-7; no clear D gene. Germline CDR1 is SGHVS and CDR2 is FNYEAQ. The CDR3 runs 13 residues. Trimming took 2 bases from V and 5 from J, leaving 10 bases between them. The CDR3 bases are TGTGCCAGCAGCTTACAAGTGCGGAACGAGCAGTACTTC. As protein: CASSLQVRNEQYF.

V usage is TRBV7-3 and J usage is TRBJ2-3; 7 bases map to TRBD1. CDR3 length equals 17 residues. V dropped 6 bases and J dropped 1; count of bases not matched to a gene: 13. In germline, CDR1 is SGHTA, CDR2 FQGTGA. The CDR3 region is CASRTPPGQIRTDTQYF. The CDR3 nucleotides are TGTGCCAGCAGGACACCCCCGGGACAGATACGCACAGATACGCAGTATTTT.

The chain links TRBV5-1 to TRBJ2-3; 7 positions agree with TRBD2. Germline V gene lookup returns CDR1 SGHRS and CDR2 YFSETQ. This CDR3 contains 15 residues. V lost 2 bases, J lost 0 bases, and 3 bases stayed unmatched. CDR3 sequence: CASSFSGPSTDTQYF. Written as DNA, the CDR3 is TGCGCCAGCAGCTTTAGCGGGCCAAGCACAGATACGCAGTATTTT.

The chain carries TRBV15 and TRBJ2-3, with 9 bases that match TRBD2. The V segment lost 0 bases and the J segment 2 bases; nucleotides outside the gene matches: 6. The CDR3 contains 17 residues. The germline gives CDR1 LNHNV, CDR2 YYDKDF (reference sequence). The CDR3 DNA reads as TGTGCCACCAGCAGAGAGGGGCGGGGGGGCCCCACAGATACGCAGTATTTT. Translation gives CATSREGRGGPTDTQYF.

This sequence joins TRBV7-2 and TRBJ1-6, with TRBD1 matching over 8 bases. V shed 6 bases and J 7 bases; nucleotides not matched to a gene: 8. CDR1 SGHTA and CDR2 FQGNSA come from the germline V gene. The CDR3 sequence is 15 residues long. In DNA, the CDR3 is TGTGCCAGCAGTCAGGACAGGGCAGGGAATTCACCCCTCCACTTT. It encodes CASSQDRAGNSPLHF.

The chain uses TRBV30 and TRBJ1-4; D gene ambiguous. The CDR3 length is 14 residues. With 5 bases removed from V and 0 bases from J, the gap between germline ends came to 10 bases. Germline V gene data show CDR1 as GTSNPN and CDR2 as SVGIG (reference sequence). The DNA for the CDR3 is TGTGCCTGGGGTAGTCCTGCAACTAATGAAAAACTGTTTTTT. This translates into CAWGSPATNEKLFF. The full variable domain, its missing parts supplied by reference TRBV30 and TRBJ1-4, is SQTIHQWPATLVQPVGSPLSLECTVEGTSNPNLYWYRQAAGRGLQLLFYSVGIGQISSEVPQNLSASRPQDRQFILSSKKLLLSDSGFYLCAWGSPATNEKLFFGSGTQLSVL.

The CDR3 spells CASSQAAPGSSYNSPLHF. For the CDR3, the DNA is TGCGCCAGCAGCCAAGCCGCCCCGGGGAGCTCCTATAATTCACCCCTCCACTTT. The chain couples TRBV4-1 to TRBJ1-6; D is unclear. Trimming removed 1 base from V and 0 bases from J, with 13 bases in between. Germline CDR1 and CDR2: MGHRA and YSYEKL. The CDR3 runs 18 residues.

V usage is TRBV4-1 and J usage is TRBJ1-1; D possibly corresponds to TRBD1 (6 bases). The V end lost 0 bases, the J end lost 3 bases, and 11 bases lay between the germline ends. This CDR3 is built from 15 residues. Germline CDR1 reads MGHRA; CDR2 reads YSYEKL. CDR3 DNA: TGCGCCAGCAGCCAAGATGGCAGGGGCGACACTGAAGCTTTCTTT. It codes for CASSQDGRGDTEAFF.

This rearrangement joins TRBV5-4 to TRBJ1-2, with D hard to call. Germline CDR1 reads SGHNT; CDR2 reads YYREEE (reference sequence). This CDR3 is 16 amino acids long. V was trimmed by 4 bases and J by 5 bases, leaving 21 bases between them. CDR3 bases: TGTGCCAGCAGCCCCAGCCCTGCAGGCGAACCATATGGCTACACCTTC. It yields the protein CASSPSPAGEPYGYTF.

This rearrangement joins TRBV7-9 to TRBJ1-2, with TRBD1 as a possible D gene (5 bases). V lost 5 bases and J 2 bases, leaving 12 bases between the germline ends. Germline loops: CDR1 SEHNR, CDR2 FQNEAQ (reference sequence). CDR3 length: 14 residues. This chain's CDR3 is CASSPPGGNYGYTF. CDR3 bases: TGTGCCAGCAGCCCCCCGGGGGGAAACTATGGCTACACCTTC.

V gene TRBV7-9 combines with J gene TRBJ2-3, with 7 bases lining up with TRBD2. V gave up 2 bases and J gave up 1 base; unmatched junction bases: 3. The CDR3 runs 15 residues. The germline V gene encodes CDR1 SEHNR and CDR2 FQNEAQ (reference sequence). The CDR3 bases are TGTGCCAGCAGCTTACGGGGGGTAGGCACAGATACGCAGTATTTT. Residues: CASSLRGVGTDTQYF.

The V call is TRBV10-3, the J call TRBJ2-5; the D is unclear. The CDR3 contains 11 residues. V lost 3 bases and J 5 bases, leaving 4 bases between the germline ends. The germline V gene has CDR1 ENHRY and CDR2 SYGVKD. In DNA, the CDR3 is TGTGCCATCAGTGAAGCGGAGACCCAGTACTTC. Translation gives CAISEAETQYF.

This clone was observed a handful of times. Other nucleotide sequences from this sample produce the same CDR3. As DNA, the CDR3 is TGTGCCAGCAGCCGAACAGAGAACACTGAAGCTTTCTTT. Protein product: CASSRTENTEAFF. This chain uses TRBV4-2 with TRBJ1-1; D is undetermined. V dropped 4 bases and J dropped 1 base, with 7 bases sitting between them. Germline V gives CDR1 LGHNA, CDR2 YNFKEQ. This CDR3 has 13 residues.

This clone was counted between two and nine times. CDR3 sequence: CASSEFLREANYGYTF. In DNA form, the CDR3 reads TGTGCCAGCAGTGAATTCCTGAGGGAAGCTAACTATGGCTACACCTTC. The V and J genes are TRBV2 and TRBJ1-2, with D uncertain. Germline CDR1 and CDR2: SNHLY and FYNNEI. Trimming removed 2 bases at V and 0 bases at J, with 13 bases between. CDR3 length: 16 residues.

Turning to this clone: At the DNA level, this CDR3 is encoded by other sequences in the same sample as well. V is TRBV7-9 and J is TRBJ1-4, with no clear D. V gave up 3 bases and J gave up 7 bases, with 6 bases separating them. Germline loops: CDR1 SEHNR, CDR2 FQNEAQ (reference sequence). The CDR3 covers 12 residues. CDR3 nucleotide sequence: TGTGCCAGCAGCTTGTCCGGTGAAAAACTGTTTTTT. This sequence encodes CASSLSGEKLFF.

This clone was seen only a few times. The V call is TRBV11-2, the J call TRBJ1-1; TRBD1 aligns across 9 bases. This CDR3 contains 14 residues. J was trimmed by 9 bases and V by 5 bases; bases with no gene match: 10. The germline V gene encodes CDR1 SGHAT and CDR2 FQNNGV. In nucleotides, the CDR3 is TGTGCCAGCAGCCCCTGGTCCGGGACAGGGCAAGCTTTCTTT. Translation gives CASSPWSGTGQAFF.

In DNA form, the CDR3 reads TGTGCCTGGAGTCTCGGCGGCCAGGGGCCCCAGCATTTT. It is translated as CAWSLGGQGPQHF. The chain combines TRBV30 with TRBJ1-5, with D maybe TRBD1 (5 bases). The CDR3 is 13 residues long. Per germline, CDR1 GTSNPN and CDR2 SVGIG (reference sequence). V lost 2 bases, J lost 9 bases, and 14 bases lay in between.

The chain is built from TRBV19 and TRBJ1-1; no reliable D call. V was shortened by 4 bases and J by 6 bases, with 18 bases between the two germline ends. Germline-derived CDR1 and CDR2 are LNHDA and SQIVND (reference sequence). This CDR3 is 15 amino acids long. The CDR3 sequence: CASSSQGTGSAEAFF. CDR3 DNA sequence: TGTGCCAGTAGTAGCCAAGGAACGGGATCGGCTGAAGCTTTCTTT. Variable domain in full (rest from reference TRBV19 and TRBJ1-1): DGGITQSPKYLFRKEGQNVTLSCEQNLNHDAMYWYRQDPGQGLRLIYYSQIVNDFQKGDIAEGYSVSREKKESFPLTVTSAQKNPTAFYLCASSSQGTGSAEAFFGQGTRLTVV.

The J gene is TRBJ2-3, the V gene TRBV2, with D possibly being TRBD2 (7 bases). Germline-derived CDR1 and CDR2 are SNHLY and FYNNEI. V shed 2 bases and J shed 4 bases, with 16 bases lying between them. This CDR3 contains 16 residues. CDR3 DNA sequence: TGTGCCAGCAGTGAACCCGGGGGGCAAAAGGCAGATACGCAGTATTTT. This sequence encodes CASSEPGGQKADTQYF. The variable domain in full, with the rest retrieved from reference TRBV2 and TRBJ2-3, is EPEVTQTPSHQVTQMGQEVILRCVPISNHLYFYWYRQILGQKVEFLVSFYNNEISEKSEIFDDQFSVERPDGSNFTLKIRSTKLEDSAMYFCASSEPGGQKADTQYFGPGTRLTVL.

The V and J genes are TRBV19 and TRBJ1-5; unclear D gene. Deletions cut 3 bases from V and 0 bases from J, with 9 bases between. This CDR3 is built from 15 residues. Germline CDR1 LNHDA, CDR2 SQIVND (reference sequence). This CDR3 is CASSITDYSNQPQHF. DNA of the CDR3: TGTGCCAGTAGTATTACAGATTATAGCAATCAGCCCCAGCATTTT.

With regard to this clone: In this CDR3 the conserved last residue, phenylalanine or tryptophan, is missing, so a read error is likely. The chain joins TRBV6-1 to TRBJ1-1; TRBD1 matches 7 bases. CDR1 MNHNS and CDR2 SASEGT come from the germline V gene. V shed 5 bases and J 11 bases; nucleotides not matched to a gene: 11. The CDR3 sequence is 13 residues long. CDR3 residues: CASSRDIQGRAFV. In DNA, the CDR3 is TGTGCCAGCAGTAGAGATATACAGGGGCGGGCTTTCGTT.

The chain joins TRBV5-5 to TRBJ1-2; TRBD1 matches at 8 bases. The germline CDR1 and CDR2 sequences are SGHKS and YYEKEE (reference sequence). J gave up 13 bases and V 1 base, and 6 bases lay outside the gene matches. The CDR3 covers 12 residues. The CDR3 loop reads CASSLMTGAPTF. Written as DNA, the CDR3 is TGTGCCAGCAGCTTGATGACAGGGGCCCCCACCTTC.

The CDR3 DNA follows: TGTGCCTGGAGTGTAGACCCGGGAGCTTTCTTT. Amino acids: CAWSVDPGAFF. The V and J genes are TRBV30 and TRBJ1-1, with D uncertain. V was cut by 0 bases and J by 10 bases, with 9 bases left in between. This CDR3 spans 11 amino acids. Germline values: CDR1 GTSNPN, CDR2 SVGIG (reference sequence).

This chain uses TRBV15 with TRBJ2-5; tentatively, D is TRBD1 (6 bases). Germline V lookup: CDR1 LNHNV, CDR2 YYDKDF (reference sequence). The CDR3 is made up of 13 amino acids. V lost 2 bases to trimming and J lost 3 bases, with 7 bases between them. The CDR3 nucleotides are TGTGCCACCAGCAGAAGGGGGAAAGAGACCCAGTACTTC. Translating it yields CATSRRGKETQYF.

The V gene is TRBV18, the J gene TRBJ2-7; 9 nucleotides line up with TRBD1. Germline CDR1 reads KGHSH; CDR2 reads LQKENI. Trimming took 3 bases from V and 4 from J; bases not matched to a gene: 7. The CDR3 length is 15 residues. CDR3 in DNA: TGTGCCAGCTCACCGGGGACAGGGAGTGCGTACGAGCAGTACTTC. Translation gives CASSPGTGSAYEQYF.